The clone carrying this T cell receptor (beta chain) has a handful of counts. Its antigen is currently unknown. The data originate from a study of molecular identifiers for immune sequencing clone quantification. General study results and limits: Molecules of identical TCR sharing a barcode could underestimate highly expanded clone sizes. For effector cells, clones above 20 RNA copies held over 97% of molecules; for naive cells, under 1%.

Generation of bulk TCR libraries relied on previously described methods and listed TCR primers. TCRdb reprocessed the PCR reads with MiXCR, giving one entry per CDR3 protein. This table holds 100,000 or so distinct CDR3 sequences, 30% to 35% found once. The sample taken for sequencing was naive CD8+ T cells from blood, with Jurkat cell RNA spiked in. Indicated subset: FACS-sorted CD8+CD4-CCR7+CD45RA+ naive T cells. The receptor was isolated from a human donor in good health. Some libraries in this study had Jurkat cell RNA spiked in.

CDR3 sequence reads: CASNFGQGNQPQHF. The CDR3 DNA reads as TGTGCCAGCAATTTTGGCCAGGGCAATCAGCCCCAGCATTTT. The chain links TRBV12-3 or TRBV12-4 to TRBJ1-5; D not certain. Trimming left V 7 bases short and J 2 bases short, with 12 bases between. This CDR3 has 14 residues.